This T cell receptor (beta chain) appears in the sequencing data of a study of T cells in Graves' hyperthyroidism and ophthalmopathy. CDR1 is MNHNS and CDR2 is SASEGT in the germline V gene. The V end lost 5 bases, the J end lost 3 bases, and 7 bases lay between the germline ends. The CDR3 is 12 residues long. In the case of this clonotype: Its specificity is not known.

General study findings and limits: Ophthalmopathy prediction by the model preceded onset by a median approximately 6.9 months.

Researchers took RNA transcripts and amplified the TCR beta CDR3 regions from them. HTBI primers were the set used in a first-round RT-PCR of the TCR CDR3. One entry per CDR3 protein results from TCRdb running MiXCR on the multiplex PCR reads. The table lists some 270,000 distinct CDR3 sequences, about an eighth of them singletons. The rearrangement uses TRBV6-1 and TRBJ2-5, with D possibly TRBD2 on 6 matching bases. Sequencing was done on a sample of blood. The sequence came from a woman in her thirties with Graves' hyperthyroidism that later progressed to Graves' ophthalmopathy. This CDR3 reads CASSSSEETQYF. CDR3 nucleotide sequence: TGTGCCAGCAGTTCTAGCGAAGAGACCCAGTACTTC.